The entry below describes one T cell receptor beta chain. Here immunoSEQ multiplex PCR was the method, and the copy in TCRdb shows in-frame clones only, minus some. The data hold over 150,000 clones, with about 85% observed a single time. The data originate from a study of blood T cell repertoires in COVID-19. Per the germline V gene, CDR1 is SGDLS and CDR2 is YYNGEE. The CDR3 totals 14 residues. J gave up 7 bases and V 3 bases, and 5 bases lay outside the gene matches. The sequence was collected from a young man with acute or convalescent COVID-19. The chain is built from TRBV9 and TRBJ2-2, with 8 bases aligning to TRBD2. The sample consisted of peripheral blood. CDR3 nucleotide sequence: TGTGCCAGCAGCGAAGGACTAGCTAGCGGGGAGCTGTTTTTT. Amino acid sequence: CASSEGLASGELFF. The full variable domain, its missing parts supplied by reference TRBV9 and TRBJ2-2, is DSGVTQTPKHLITATGQRVTLRCSPRSGDLSVYWYQQSLDQGLQFLIQYYNGEERAKGNILERFSAQQFPDLHSELNLSSLELGDSALYFCASSEGLASGELFFGEGSRLTVL.